The source of this TCR beta chain is a study of T cells in Graves' hyperthyroidism and ophthalmopathy. Template material for amplifying TCR beta CDR3 regions consisted of RNA transcripts. In the first-round RT-PCR of the TCR CDR3, the HTBI primer set was used. TCRdb fed the multiplex PCR reads into MiXCR, producing one record per CDR3 protein. The sample includes about 360,000 distinct CDR3 sequences, less than 15% seen only once; the top ten take 9.2%. Sequencing input: blood. The clonotype originates from a woman under 30 with Graves' hyperthyroidism.

The CDR3 DNA is TGTGCCAGCAGCACGGGACAGGGGGCGGGTCAGCCCCAGCATTTT. It specifies CASSTGQGAGQPQHF. This sequence joins TRBV2 and TRBJ1-5; 12 bases are a match to TRBD1. This CDR3 comprises 15 residues. V gave up 6 bases and J gave up 6 bases; unmatched junction bases: 6. Germline V gives CDR1 SNHLY, CDR2 FYNNEI.